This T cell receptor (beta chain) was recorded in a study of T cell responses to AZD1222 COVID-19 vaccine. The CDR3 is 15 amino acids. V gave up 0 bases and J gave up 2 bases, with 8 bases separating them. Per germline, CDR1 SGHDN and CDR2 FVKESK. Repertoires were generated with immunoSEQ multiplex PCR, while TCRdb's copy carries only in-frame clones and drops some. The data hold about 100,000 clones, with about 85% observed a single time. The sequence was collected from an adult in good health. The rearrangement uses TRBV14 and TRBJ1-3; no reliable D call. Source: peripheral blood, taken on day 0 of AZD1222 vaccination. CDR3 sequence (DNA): TGTGCCAGCAGCCAAGACCTCAAGCCTGGAAACACCATATATTTT. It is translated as CASSQDLKPGNTIYF.